The subject of this entry is one T cell receptor (beta chain). This entry is derived from a study of blood T cells in healthy people across ages. It was with a sample-barcoded 5' primer and a J-beta primer mix that a second PCR of roughly 6 to 11 cycles was run. TCRdb reanalysed the 5' RACE reads using MiXCR and keeps one entry per CDR3 protein. The sample has about a million distinct CDR3 sequences, less than 45% seen once. Germline assignment: CDR1 MNHNS and CDR2 SASEGT. This CDR3 comprises 17 residues. V lost 1 base and J 1 base, leaving 16 bases between the germline ends. The rearrangement joins TRBV6-1 to TRBJ1-2; possibly TRBD1 for D (5 bases). The sequencing input was blood. The TCR originated in a man younger than 35 in good health. The CDR3 DNA sequence: TGTGCCAGCAGTGAAGTCGGGGGACTCCTGATTAACTATGGCTACACCTTC. This gives the protein CASSEVGGLLINYGYTF.